The rows below give T cell receptor beta chains drawn from one sample of a study of blood T cells in healthy people across ages. TCRdb re-analysed the 5' RACE reads in MiXCR, keeping a single row per CDR3 protein. The table records about 2 million distinct CDR3 sequences, around half of them present only once. Sequenced sample: blood. All receptors derive from a woman aged 40-49 years in good health. Each CDR3 is given with its conserved first and last residue. The D gene is left open where the match is weak. Clone sizes are given selectively: once, few, many, or a class where the clone is expanded.

clone size: .; J gene: TRBJ1-4; V gene: TRBV6-4; D gene: TRBD1; CDR3 protein: CASSDRQGAGEKLFF; CDR3 DNA: TGTGCCAGCAGTGACCGACAGGGGGCTGGTGAAAAACTGTTTTTT
clone size: few; J gene: TRBJ2-7; V gene: TRBV12-3/TRBV12-4; D gene: TRBD2; CDR3 protein: CASSLGLAGLYF; CDR3 DNA: TGTGCCAGCAGTTTGGGACTAGCGGGGCTGTACTTC
clone size: .; J gene: TRBJ2-1; V gene: TRBV5-8; D gene: .; CDR3 protein: CASTQGGRTYNEQFF; CDR3 DNA: TGTGCCAGCACCCAAGGTGGGCGGACCTACAATGAGCAGTTCTTC
clone size: .; J gene: TRBJ2-4; V gene: TRBV5-1; D gene: .; CDR3 protein: CASSLAMYNEQYF; CDR3 DNA: TGCGCCAGCAGCTTGGCCATGTACAATGAGCAGTACTTC
clone size: .; J gene: TRBJ1-5; V gene: TRBV7-2; D gene: .; CDR3 protein: CASSGHLSNQPQHF; CDR3 DNA: TGTGCCAGCAGTGGACATCTTAGCAATCAGCCCCAGCATTTT
clone size: few; J gene: TRBJ2-2; V gene: TRBV4-2; D gene: .; CDR3 protein: CASSQEGNTGELFF; CDR3 DNA: TGTGCCAGCAGCCAAGAAGGGAACACCGGGGAGCTGTTTTTT
clone size: .; J gene: TRBJ2-7; V gene: TRBV7-2; D gene: .; CDR3 protein: CASSLEWGGVRYEQYF; CDR3 DNA: TGTGCCAGCAGCTTAGAATGGGGGGGCGTAAGGTACGAGCAGTACTTC
clone size: .; J gene: TRBJ2-1; V gene: TRBV5-1; D gene: .; CDR3 protein: CASSLTILGGSYNEQFF; CDR3 DNA: TGCGCCAGCAGCTTGACAATCCTGGGTGGCTCCTACAATGAGCAGTTCTTC
clone size: .; J gene: TRBJ2-1; V gene: TRBV5-1; D gene: TRBD1; CDR3 protein: CASSLTGVSYDEQFF; CDR3 DNA: TGCGCCAGCAGCTTAACAGGGGTTTCCTACGATGAGCAGTTCTTC
clone size: .; J gene: TRBJ2-5; V gene: TRBV28; D gene: .; CDR3 protein: CASSSFRVQETQYF; CDR3 DNA: TGTGCCAGCAGTTCCTTTCGGGTTCAAGAGACCCAGTACTTC
clone size: .; J gene: TRBJ2-7; V gene: TRBV5-1; D gene: TRBD2; CDR3 protein: CASSNLREGTYEQYF; CDR3 DNA: TGCGCCAGCAGCAATCTGAGGGAGGGGACCTACGAGCAGTACTTC